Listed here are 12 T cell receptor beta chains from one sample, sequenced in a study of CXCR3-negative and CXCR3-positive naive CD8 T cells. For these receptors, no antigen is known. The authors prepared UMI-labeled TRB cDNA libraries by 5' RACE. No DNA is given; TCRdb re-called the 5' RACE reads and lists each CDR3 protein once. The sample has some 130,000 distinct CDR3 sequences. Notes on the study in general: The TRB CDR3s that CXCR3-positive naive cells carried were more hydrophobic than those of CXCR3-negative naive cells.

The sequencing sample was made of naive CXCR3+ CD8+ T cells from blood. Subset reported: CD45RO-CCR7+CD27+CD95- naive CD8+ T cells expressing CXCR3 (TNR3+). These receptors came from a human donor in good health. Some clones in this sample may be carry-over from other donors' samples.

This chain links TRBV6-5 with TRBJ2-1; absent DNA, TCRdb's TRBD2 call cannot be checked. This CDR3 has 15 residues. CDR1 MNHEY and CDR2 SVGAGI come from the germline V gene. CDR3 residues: CASSPRLASYNEQFF.

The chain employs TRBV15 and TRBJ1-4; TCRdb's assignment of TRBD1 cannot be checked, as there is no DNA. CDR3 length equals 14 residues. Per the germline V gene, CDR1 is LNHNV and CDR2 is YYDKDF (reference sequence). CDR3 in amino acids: CATSRDRGDEKLFF.

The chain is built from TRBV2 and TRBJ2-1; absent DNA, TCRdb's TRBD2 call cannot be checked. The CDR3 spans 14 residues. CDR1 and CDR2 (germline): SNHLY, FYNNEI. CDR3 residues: CASRRLGPYNEQFF.

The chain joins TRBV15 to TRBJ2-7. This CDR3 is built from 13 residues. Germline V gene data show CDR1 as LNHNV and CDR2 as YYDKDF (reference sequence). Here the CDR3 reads CATSRGSNYEQYF.

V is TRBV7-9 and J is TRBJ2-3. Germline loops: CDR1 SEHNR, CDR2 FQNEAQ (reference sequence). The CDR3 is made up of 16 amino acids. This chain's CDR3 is CASVRLAGLGTDTQYF.

CDR3: CASSSLAGGPNTQYF. The chain is built from TRBV7-6 and TRBJ2-3; TCRdb indicates TRBD2, and absent DNA this call remains unverified. CDR1 and CDR2 (germline): SGHVS, FNYEAQ. The length of the CDR3 is 15 residues.

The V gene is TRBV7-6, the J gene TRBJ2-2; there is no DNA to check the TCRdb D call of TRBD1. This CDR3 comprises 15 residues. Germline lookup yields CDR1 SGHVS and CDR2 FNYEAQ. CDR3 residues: CASSLEGSYTGELFF.

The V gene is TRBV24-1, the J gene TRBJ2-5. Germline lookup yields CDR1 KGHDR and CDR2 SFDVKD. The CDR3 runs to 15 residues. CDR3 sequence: CATSDSLAGQETQYF.

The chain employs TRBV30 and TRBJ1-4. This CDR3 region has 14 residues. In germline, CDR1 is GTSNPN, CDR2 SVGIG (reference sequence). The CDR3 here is CAWSRVSTNEKLFF.

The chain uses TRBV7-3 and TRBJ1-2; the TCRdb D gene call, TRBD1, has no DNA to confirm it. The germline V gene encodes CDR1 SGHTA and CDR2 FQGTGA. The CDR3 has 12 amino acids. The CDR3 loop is CASSLGASDYTF.

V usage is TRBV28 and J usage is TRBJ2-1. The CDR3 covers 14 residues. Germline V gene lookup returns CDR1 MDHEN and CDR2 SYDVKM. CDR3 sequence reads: CASSLTSANNEQFF.

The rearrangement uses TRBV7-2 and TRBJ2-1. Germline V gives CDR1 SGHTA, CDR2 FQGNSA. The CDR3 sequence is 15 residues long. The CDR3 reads CASSLWTSSYNEQFF.